Presented here are 32 T cell receptor beta chains from one specimen sequenced in a study of CXCR3-negative and CXCR3-positive naive CD8 T cells. The TRB cDNA libraries were prepared by 5' RACE with UMI labels. TCRdb processed the 5' RACE reads again and assigns one entry to each CDR3 protein, with no DNA. This table holds tens of thousands of distinct CDR3 sequences. The material sequenced was memory CD8+ T cells from blood. Receptor source: a human donor in good health. Some clones in this sample may be carry-over from other donors' samples.

V and J are TRBV20-1 and TRBJ2-7; lacking DNA, the TRBD2 call made by TCRdb goes unchecked. Germline V gene sequence: CDR1 DFQATT, CDR2 SNEGSKA (reference sequence). This CDR3 is 14 amino acids long. The CDR3 sequence is CSARVTSGINEQYF.

The V call is TRBV6-6, the J call TRBJ2-1; TCRdb reports TRBD2, a call that lacks DNA to check it against. The CDR3 covers 15 residues. Germline V gene data show CDR1 as MNHNY and CDR2 as SVGAGI (reference sequence). The CDR3 reads CASSYTASYGHEQFF.

The V call is TRBV6-2 or TRBV6-3, the J call TRBJ2-1. This CDR3 contains 14 residues. Germline V CDR1 and CDR2: MNHEY, SVGEGT. CDR3 amino acids: CASSAYDSYNEQFF.

The chain joins TRBV11-3 to TRBJ2-2. Germline assignment: CDR1 SGHNT and CDR2 YENEEA. The CDR3 loop spans 15 amino acids. CDR3 amino acids: CASSLVLGNTGELFF.

The V call is TRBV30, the J call TRBJ2-1; TCRdb names TRBD2, which stays unverified in the absence of DNA. The germline CDR1 and CDR2 sequences are GTSNPN and SVGIG (reference sequence). CDR3 length equals 14 residues. This chain's CDR3 is CAWTGLASYNEQFF.

The chain is built from TRBV7-9 and TRBJ2-5; TCRdb's assignment of TRBD1 cannot be checked, as there is no DNA. The CDR3 sequence is 16 residues long. Germline CDR1 and CDR2: SEHNR and FQNEAQ (reference sequence). This chain's CDR3 is CASSPLTGTNQETQYF.

The chain couples TRBV29-1 to TRBJ2-1. CDR3 length equals 16 residues. The germline V gene has CDR1 SQVTM and CDR2 ANQGSEA. CDR3 residues: CSVEEAFQLTLREQFF.

V gene TRBV7-9 combines with J gene TRBJ2-1. The germline V gene encodes CDR1 SEHNR and CDR2 FQNEAQ (reference sequence). The CDR3 is made up of 15 amino acids. This chain's CDR3 is CASRQMQRMGNEQFF.

CDR3 region: CAWNLGQLNTEAFF. The chain carries TRBV30 and TRBJ1-1; TCRdb lists TRBD1, though no DNA is available to test this call. CDR1 is GTSNPN and CDR2 is SVGIG in the germline V gene (reference sequence). The CDR3 runs to 14 residues.

The chain employs TRBV6-4 and TRBJ2-2; there is no DNA to check the TCRdb D call of TRBD2. CDR1 is MRHNA and CDR2 is SNTAGT in the germline V gene. The CDR3 has 15 amino acids. CDR3 in amino acids: CASSEGLANTGELFF.

V and J are TRBV4-3 and TRBJ2-7; TCRdb proposes TRBD2, but this gene call is untestable without DNA. Germline V gene data show CDR1 as LGHNA and CDR2 as YSLEER. CDR3 length equals 16 residues. The CDR3 is CASSQEEARGAYEQYF.

The V call is TRBV9, the J call TRBJ2-1; checking the TCRdb D call of TRBD1 is not possible without DNA. The CDR3 is 13 residues long. Looked up from germline, CDR1 is SGDLS and CDR2 is YYNGEE. CDR3 amino acids: CASSGTDYNEQFF.

V gene TRBV29-1 combines with J gene TRBJ2-5; there is no DNA to check the TCRdb D call of TRBD1. Germline lookup yields CDR1 SQVTM and CDR2 ANQGSEA. The CDR3 is made up of 15 amino acids. CDR3 residues: CSVEEGTAYQETQYF.

The chain recombines TRBV28 with TRBJ2-3; TCRdb picks TRBD2, but there is no DNA to check that call. Germline CDR1 and CDR2: MDHEN and SYDVKM. CDR3 size: 14 residues. CDR3 loop: CASRLGGAGDTQYF.

The V and J genes are TRBV12-3 or TRBV12-4 and TRBJ2-1; TCRdb calls TRBD1, which cannot be checked without DNA. This CDR3 spans 16 amino acids. The CDR3 loop reads CASSFLGGQGNNEQFF.

This chain joins TRBV6-2 or TRBV6-3 and TRBJ2-1; TCRdb's assignment of TRBD2 cannot be checked, as there is no DNA. Germline values: CDR1 MNHEY, CDR2 SVGEGT. This CDR3 is built from 14 residues. This CDR3 reads CASTGLATYNEQFF.

The V gene is TRBV23-1, the J gene TRBJ2-2; TCRdb names TRBD2, which stays unverified in the absence of DNA. TRBV23-1 is an open reading frame whose function is uncertain. CDR3 length equals 18 residues. CDR3 in amino acids: CASSHPAPPDRYTGELFF.

V gene TRBV7-3 combines with J gene TRBJ2-2; TCRdb gives TRBD2 as the D gene, but with no DNA this cannot be confirmed. Germline V gene data show CDR1 as SGHTA and CDR2 as FQGTGA. This CDR3 is built from 19 residues. CDR3 in amino acids: CASSLQGFSANRDTGELFF.

V is TRBV7-2 and J is TRBJ2-7. This CDR3 contains 13 residues. Germline V gene lookup returns CDR1 SGHTA and CDR2 FQGNSA. CDR3: CASSVTRSHEQYF.

V is TRBV6-2 or TRBV6-3 and J is TRBJ2-7; TCRdb's assignment of TRBD2 cannot be checked, as there is no DNA. The CDR3 consists of 17 residues. In germline, CDR1 is MNHEY, CDR2 SVGEGT. The CDR3 loop is CASRSALSGTEDYEQYF.

V is TRBV7-2 and J is TRBJ2-1; TCRdb's D call, TRBD1, is unchecked because there is no DNA. The CDR3 is 16 residues long. The V gene's germline CDR1 is SGHTA and CDR2 FQGNSA. CDR3 residues: CASSLVEEGVYNEQFF.

This rearrangement joins TRBV7-3 to TRBJ2-1. The CDR3 spans 11 residues. Germline CDR1 reads SGHTA; CDR2 reads FQGTGA. The chain's CDR3 is CASSLATEQFF.

The rearrangement links TRBV7-6 to TRBJ2-5; TCRdb picks TRBD2, but there is no DNA to check that call. The germline V gene encodes CDR1 SGHVS and CDR2 FNYEAQ. The CDR3 totals 12 residues. The CDR3 here is CASSFFGRELYF. The full variable domain, in which reference TRBV7-6 and TRBJ2-5 provide the parts outside the CDR3, is GAGVSQSPRYKVTKRGQDVALRCDPISGHVSLYWYRQALGQGPEFLTYFNYEAQQDKSGLPNDRFSAERPEGSISTLTIQRTEQRDSAMYRCASSFFGRELYFGPGTRLLVL.

The chain combines TRBV9 with TRBJ2-3. Germline CDR1 SGDLS, CDR2 YYNGEE. CDR3 length equals 14 residues. The CDR3 here is CASSPDKPWDTQYF. Variable domain in full (rest from reference TRBV9 and TRBJ2-3): DSGVTQTPKHLITATGQRVTLRCSPRSGDLSVYWYQQSLDQGLQFLIQYYNGEERAKGNILERFSAQQFPDLHSELNLSSLELGDSALYFCASSPDKPWDTQYFGPGTRLTVL.

The genes are TRBV14 and TRBJ2-7; the TCRdb call, TRBD2, lacks DNA for checking. This CDR3 comprises 15 residues. Per the germline V gene, CDR1 is SGHDN and CDR2 is FVKESK. This CDR3 reads CASSPRVAGVEEQYF.

The genes are TRBV6-5 and TRBJ1-1; TCRdb's D call of TRBD1 is untestable without DNA. Germline V gives CDR1 MNHEY, CDR2 SVGAGI. This CDR3 is built from 14 residues. This CDR3 reads CASSYSAGPTEAFF.

The J gene is TRBJ1-5, the V gene TRBV7-8. This CDR3 has 13 amino acids. In germline, CDR1 is SGHVS, CDR2 FQNEAQ. The CDR3 spells CASSLEMDQPQHF.

V and J are TRBV28 and TRBJ1-1; TCRdb lists TRBD1, though no DNA is available to test this call. Germline V CDR1 and CDR2: MDHEN, SYDVKM. This CDR3 is built from 15 residues. The CDR3 reads CASSLAAGGGTEAFF.

V usage is TRBV20-1 and J usage is TRBJ2-3; TCRdb calls TRBD2, which cannot be checked without DNA. Germline CDR1 reads DFQATT; CDR2 reads SNEGSKA (reference sequence). CDR3 size: 16 residues. The CDR3 sequence is CSARDPAGWDTDTQYF.

V is TRBV5-1 and J is TRBJ2-1. Germline V gene lookup returns CDR1 SGHRS and CDR2 YFSETQ. The CDR3 sequence is 12 residues long. The CDR3 sequence: CASSLEGSEQFF.

The V and J genes are TRBV12-3 or TRBV12-4 and TRBJ2-5; the D gene TCRdb calls, TRBD1, cannot be checked with no DNA. This CDR3 spans 14 amino acids. The CDR3: CASSHRTGQETQYF.

V is TRBV7-9 and J is TRBJ2-1; TCRdb gives TRBD2 as the D gene, but with no DNA this cannot be confirmed. Germline-derived CDR1 and CDR2 are SEHNR and FQNEAQ (reference sequence). CDR3 size: 14 residues. CDR3 residues: CASSPTSGYNEQFF.